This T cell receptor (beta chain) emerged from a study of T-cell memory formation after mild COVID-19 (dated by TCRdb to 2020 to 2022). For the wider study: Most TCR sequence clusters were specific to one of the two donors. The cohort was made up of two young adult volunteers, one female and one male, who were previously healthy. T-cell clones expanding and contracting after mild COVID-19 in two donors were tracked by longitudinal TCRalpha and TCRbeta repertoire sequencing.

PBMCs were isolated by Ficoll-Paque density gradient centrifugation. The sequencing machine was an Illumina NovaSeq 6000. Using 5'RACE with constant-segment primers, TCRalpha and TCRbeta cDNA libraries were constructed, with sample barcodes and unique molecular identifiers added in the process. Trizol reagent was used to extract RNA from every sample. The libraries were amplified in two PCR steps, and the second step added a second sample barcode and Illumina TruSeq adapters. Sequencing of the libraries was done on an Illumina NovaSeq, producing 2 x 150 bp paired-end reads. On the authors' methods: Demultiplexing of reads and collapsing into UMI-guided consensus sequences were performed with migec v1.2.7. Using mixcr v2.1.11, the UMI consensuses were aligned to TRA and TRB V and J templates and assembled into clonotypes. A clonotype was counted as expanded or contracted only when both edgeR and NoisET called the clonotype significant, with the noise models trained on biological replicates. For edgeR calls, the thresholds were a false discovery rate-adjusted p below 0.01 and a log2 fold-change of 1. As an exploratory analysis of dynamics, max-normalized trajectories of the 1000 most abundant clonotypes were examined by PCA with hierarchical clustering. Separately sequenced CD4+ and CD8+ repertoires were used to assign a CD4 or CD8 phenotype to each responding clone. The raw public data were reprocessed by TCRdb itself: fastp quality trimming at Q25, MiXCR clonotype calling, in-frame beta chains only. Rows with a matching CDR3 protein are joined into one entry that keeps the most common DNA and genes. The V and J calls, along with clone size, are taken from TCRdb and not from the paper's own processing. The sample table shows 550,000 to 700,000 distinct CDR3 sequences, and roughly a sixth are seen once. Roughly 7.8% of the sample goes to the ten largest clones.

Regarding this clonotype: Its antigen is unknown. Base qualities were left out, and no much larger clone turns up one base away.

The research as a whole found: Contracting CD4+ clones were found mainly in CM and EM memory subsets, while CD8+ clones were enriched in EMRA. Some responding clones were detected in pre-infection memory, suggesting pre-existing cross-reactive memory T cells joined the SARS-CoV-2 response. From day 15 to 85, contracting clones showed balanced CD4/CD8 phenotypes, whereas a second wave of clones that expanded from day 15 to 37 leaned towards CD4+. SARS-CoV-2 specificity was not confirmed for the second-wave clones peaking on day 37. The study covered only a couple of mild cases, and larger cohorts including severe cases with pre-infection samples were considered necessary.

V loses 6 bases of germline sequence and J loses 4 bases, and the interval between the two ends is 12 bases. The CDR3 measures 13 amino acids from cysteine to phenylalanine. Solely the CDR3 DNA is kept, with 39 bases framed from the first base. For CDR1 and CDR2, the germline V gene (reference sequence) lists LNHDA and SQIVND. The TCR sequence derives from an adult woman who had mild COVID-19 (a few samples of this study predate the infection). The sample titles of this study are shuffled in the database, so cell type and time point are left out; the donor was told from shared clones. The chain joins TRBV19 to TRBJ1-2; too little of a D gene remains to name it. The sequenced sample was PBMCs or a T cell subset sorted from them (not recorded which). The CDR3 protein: CASSRWVSYGYTF. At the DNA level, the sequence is TGTGCCAGTAGCCGGTGGGTCAGCTATGGCTACACCTTC.